This T cell receptor (beta chain) was identified in a study of blood T cell repertoires in COVID-19. Whole-study context: Collection of acute and convalescent COVID-19 samples took place in the United States, Italy and Spain. Sources were T cells, B-cell-depleted T cells, or PBMCs; the material itself was cDNA or gDNA.

Source study methods: Estimation of nucleated cell counts relied on the amplification of reference gene primers. Assay: immunoSEQ multiplex PCR; the TCRdb copy retains only in-frame clones and omits some. V, J and clone size are taken as reported in that table, and D and trimming were inferred from the DNA itself. Here the sample spans roughly 190,000 clones, roughly nine tenths being singletons. CDR1 and CDR2 from the germline V gene are MNHEY and SMNVEV (reference sequence). V lost 5 bases to trimming and J lost 2 bases; unmatched junction nucleotides: 4. The CDR3 is 16 residues long. The V call is TRBV27, the J call TRBJ2-2, with 11 bases that match TRBD1. Sequenced material: peripheral blood. This TCR came from a woman of 80 years or more in a cohort sampled during active or convalescent COVID-19. Written as DNA, the CDR3 is TGTGCCAGCAGTCGGCGGACAGGGGGCAACACCGGGGAGCTGTTTTTT. It translates to CASSRRTGGNTGELFF.